A selection of T cell receptor beta chains follows, all from one sample in a study of CD8 T cells in ankylosing spondylitis. TCRdb fed the 5' RACE reads into MiXCR, producing one record per CDR3 protein. Counted here are approximately 180,000 distinct CDR3 sequences, over 15% occurring once; the ten biggest clones make up 4.3%. Sequencing was carried out using blood, either unsorted or a sorted T cell fraction (not recorded which). These receptors were obtained from a male donor between 5 and 35 years old with ankylosing spondylitis or in good health (not recorded which). Each CDR3 is given with its conserved first and last residue. A D gene is named only where the DNA matches it firmly. Size is stated for part of the rows, as once, few or many counts, or as a class when the clone is expanded.

j_call | v_call | d_call | clone_size | cdr3_length | cdr3_aa | cdr3_nt
TRBJ2-1 | TRBV5-4 | - | - | 11 | CANSLSGEQFF | TGTGCCAACAGCTTGTCGGGTGAGCAGTTCTTC
TRBJ2-7 | TRBV6-5 | TRBD2 | many | 17 | CASRHTGLAGGVGEQYF | TGTGCCAGCAGACATACGGGACTAGCGGGAGGAGTGGGTGAGCAGTACTTC
TRBJ1-5 | TRBV12-3/TRBV12-4 | - | few | 14 | CASSSQGWNQPQHF | TGTGCCAGCAGTAGTCAGGGATGGAATCAGCCCCAGCATTTT
TRBJ2-6 | TRBV6-5 | - | few | 15 | CASSSGGAGANVLTF | TGTGCCAGCAGTTCAGGAGGGGCTGGGGCCAACGTCCTGACTTTC
TRBJ1-5 | TRBV2 | - | many | 14 | CASRDPGWGQPQHF | TGTGCCAGCAGAGATCCCGGATGGGGTCAGCCCCAGCATTTT
TRBJ1-5 | TRBV6-5 | TRBD1 | many | 14 | CASSPYRGNQPQHF | TGTGCCAGCAGTCCCTACAGGGGGAATCAGCCCCAGCATTTT
TRBJ2-5 | TRBV11-2 | - | - | 15 | CASSFAFLPGETQYF | TGTGCCAGCAGCTTCGCCTTCCTGCCGGGAGAGACCCAGTACTTC
TRBJ2-2 | TRBV7-8 | - | many | 13 | CASSLQVPGELFF | TGTGCCAGCAGCCTACAGGTCCCCGGGGAGCTGTTTTTT
TRBJ2-5 | TRBV12-3/TRBV12-4 | - | many | 12 | CASSPRGGTQYF | TGTGCCAGCAGTCCTAGGGGCGGGACCCAGTACTTC
TRBJ2-5 | TRBV29-1 | - | few | 13 | CSVGRALQETQYF | TGCAGCGTTGGGCGTGCGTTGCAAGAGACCCAGTACTTC
TRBJ2-1 | TRBV12-3/TRBV12-4 | - | many | 15 | CASSLESRRWNEQFF | TGTGCCAGCAGTTTGGAGTCCCGACGGTGGAATGAGCAGTTCTTC
TRBJ2-1 | TRBV3-1 | - | many | 13 | CASSQQRANEQFF | TGTGCCAGCAGCCAACAGAGAGCAAATGAGCAGTTCTTC
TRBJ2-1 | TRBV16 | - | many | 14 | CASSQPAKSNEQFF | TGTGCCAGCAGCCAACCGGCTAAATCCAATGAGCAGTTCTTC
TRBJ2-6 | TRBV29-1 | - | many | 16 | CSVETPDGSGANVLTF | TGCAGCGTTGAAACCCCGGACGGCTCTGGGGCCAACGTCCTGACTTTC
TRBJ2-7 | TRBV12-3/TRBV12-4 | - | many | 13 | CASSLVGSYEQYF | TGTGCCAGCAGTTTGGTGGGATCCTACGAGCAGTACTTC
TRBJ2-3 | TRBV7-2 | - | many | 12 | CASSLVRDAQYF | TGTGCCAGCAGCTTAGTACGGGATGCGCAGTATTTT
TRBJ2-2 | TRBV6-2/TRBV6-3 | - | many | 15 | CASSGGGLHTGELFF | TGTGCCAGCAGTGGAGGCGGGTTGCACACCGGGGAGCTGTTTTTT
TRBJ2-1 | TRBV11-2 | TRBD1 | many | 19 | CASSLRWADREQLINEQFF | TGTGCCAGCAGCTTAAGGTGGGCGGACAGGGAACAACTAATCAATGAGCAGTTCTTC
TRBJ1-1 | TRBV19 | - | many | 11 | CASSTPGSAFF | TGTGCCAGTAGTACCCCCGGATCAGCTTTCTTT
TRBJ2-3 | TRBV4-1 | - | many | 14 | CASSLLERGDTQYF | TGCGCCAGCAGCCTACTGGAAAGGGGGGATACGCAGTATTTT
TRBJ2-2 | TRBV11-2 | TRBD2 | many | 15 | CASSRDGTTTGELFF | TGTGCCAGCAGCCGTGATGGGACTACCACCGGGGAGCTGTTTTTT
TRBJ2-2 | TRBV11-2 | - | - | 16 | CASSRGRLANTGELFF | TGTGCCAGCAGTCGAGGGAGATTAGCGAACACCGGGGAGCTGTTTTTT
TRBJ2-1 | TRBV3-1 | TRBD2 | many | 17 | CASSPPVWREGIYEQFF | TGTGCCAGCAGCCCACCGGTTTGGCGGGAGGGCATCTATGAGCAGTTCTTC
TRBJ1-2 | TRBV29-1 | - | many | 12 | CSVERGNYGYTF | TGCAGCGTTGAGAGGGGTAACTATGGCTACACCTTC
TRBJ1-4 | TRBV27 | - | many | 16 | CASSLSGTLSLEKLFF | TGTGCCAGCAGTTTATCCGGGACTCTGAGTTTGGAAAAACTGTTTTTT
TRBJ2-2 | TRBV7-9 | - | many | 13 | CAGRPANTGELFF | TGTGCCGGGCGACCCGCGAACACCGGGGAGCTGTTTTTT
TRBJ1-1 | TRBV27 | - | many | 11 | CASRTGPEAFF | TGTGCCAGCAGAACCGGGCCTGAAGCTTTCTTT
TRBJ2-1 | TRBV5-4 | - | - | 14 | CASSLQGWYNEQFF | TGTGCCAGCAGCTTACAGGGTTGGTACAATGAGCAGTTCTTC
TRBJ2-7 | TRBV12-3/TRBV12-4 | TRBD2 | many | 15 | CASSRVAGSTYEQYF | TGTGCCAGCAGTCGGGTAGCGGGATCTACCTACGAGCAGTACTTC
TRBJ2-3 | TRBV5-1 | - | many | 16 | CASSSSARRGTDTQYF | TGCGCCAGCAGCTCCTCTGCAAGGCGGGGCACAGATACGCAGTATTTT
TRBJ1-3 | TRBV2 | TRBD1 | - | 15 | CASSPRTGAGNTIYF | TGTGCCAGCAGTCCCCGGACAGGGGCTGGAAACACCATATATTTT
TRBJ2-3 | TRBV18 | - | - | 15 | CASSPPGSSTDTQYF | TGTGCCAGCTCACCACCGGGTTCTAGCACAGATACGCAGTATTTT